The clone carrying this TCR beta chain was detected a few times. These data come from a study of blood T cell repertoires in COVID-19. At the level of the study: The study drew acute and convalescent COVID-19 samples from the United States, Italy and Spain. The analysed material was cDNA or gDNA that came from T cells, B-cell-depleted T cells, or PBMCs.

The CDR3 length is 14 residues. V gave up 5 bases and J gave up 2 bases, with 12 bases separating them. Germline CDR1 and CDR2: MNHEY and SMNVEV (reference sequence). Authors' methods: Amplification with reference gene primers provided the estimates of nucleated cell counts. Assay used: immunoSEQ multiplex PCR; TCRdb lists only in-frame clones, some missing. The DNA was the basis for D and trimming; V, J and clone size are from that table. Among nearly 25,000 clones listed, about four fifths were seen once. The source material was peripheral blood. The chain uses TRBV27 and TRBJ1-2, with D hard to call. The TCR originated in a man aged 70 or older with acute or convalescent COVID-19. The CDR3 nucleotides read TGTGCCAGCAGTCCCCCCCAGGTAAACTATGGCTACACCTTC. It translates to CASSPPQVNYGYTF.